This TCR beta chain originates from a study of Graves' ophthalmopathy and Graves' hyperthyroidism. Study-wide background: The authors collected peripheral blood at initial diagnosis, before any treatment.

The CDR3 covers 13 residues. Germline V CDR1 and CDR2: MNHEY, SVGAGI. With 7 bases removed from V and 1 base from J, the gap between germline ends came to 11 bases. RNA served as the template for amplifying TCR beta CDR3 regions. First-round RT-PCR employed HTBI primers, with a second-round multiplex PCR after it. Each CDR3 protein gets one entry after TCRdb re-called the multiplex PCR reads with MiXCR. Counted here are about 370,000 distinct CDR3 sequences, approximately 18% occurring once; the ten biggest clones make up roughly 2.3%. Broader study findings: Blood shared most expanded thyroid clonotypes above 0.001 frequency.

Ten or more counts support this clonotype. The antigen remains undetermined. The sequenced material came from peripheral blood. The genes are TRBV6-5 and TRBJ2-7; the D gene is possibly TRBD1 (6 bases). This clonotype was sampled from an adult woman with stable Graves' hyperthyroidism. CDR3 amino acids: CASTAGTSYEQYF. CDR3 DNA sequence: TGTGCCAGCACGGCAGGGACATCCTACGAGCAGTACTTC.